A single sample is the source of the 19 T cell receptor beta chains below, sequenced in a study of Ad26.COV2.S vaccination and SARS-CoV-2 variants. Indicated treatment: over 15 received Ad26.COV2.S at low or high dose, single or two shots; about five received placebo; per-sample allocation not given. Repertoires come from day 63 after the first vaccine or placebo injection. Only in-frame clones appear in the TCRdb table, and some are missing; sequencing was by immunoSEQ multiplex PCR. The sample contains around 240,000 clones, roughly 90% of which appear only once. Sequenced here: peripheral blood, sampled in a trial of Ad26.COV2.S vaccine versus placebo. The receptors were gathered from a person aged 18-65 years who received the Ad26.COV2.S COVID-19 vaccine or a placebo.

The chain links TRBV5-6 to TRBJ2-7; the match to TRBD1 covers 11 bases. This CDR3 is 14 amino acids long. The germline V gene encodes CDR1 SGHDT and CDR2 YYEEEE. Unmatched junction bases numbered 3, after V lost 5 bases and J lost 2 bases. The CDR3 sequence is CASSWDRGAYEQYF. CDR3 bases: TGTGCCAGCAGTTGGGACAGGGGGGCCTACGAGCAGTACTTC.

This chain connects TRBV3-1 (or the pseudogene TRBV3-2) to TRBJ1-3; D gene ambiguous. The germline V gene encodes CDR1 LGHDT and CDR2 YNNKEL (reference sequence). Trimming shortened V by 2 bases and J by 1 base, and 9 bases separated the two germline ends. This CDR3 is built from 15 residues. This CDR3 is CASSQKAGSGNTIYF. The CDR3 DNA reads TGTGCCAGCAGCCAAAAGGCGGGGTCTGGAAACACCATATATTTT.

CDR3 residues: CASSQDRGFDEQYF. In DNA, the CDR3 is TGTGCCAGCAGCCAAGATAGAGGGTTCGACGAGCAGTACTTC. This chain joins TRBV4-2 and TRBJ2-7, with D perhaps matching TRBD2 (5 bases). V lost 0 bases and J lost 5, with 11 bases in between. This CDR3 is built from 14 residues. Germline-derived CDR1 and CDR2 are LGHNA and YNFKEQ.

This clone was recorded once. The gene calls are TRBV11-3 and TRBJ2-3; no clear D. The germline V gene has CDR1 SGHNT and CDR2 YENEEA. The CDR3 loop spans 16 amino acids. V was clipped by 1 base and J by 2 bases, with 13 bases between them. The CDR3 here is CASSLGFGGPTDTQYF. The DNA for the CDR3 is TGTGCCAGCAGCTTAGGTTTCGGCGGACCCACAGATACGCAGTATTTT.

The CDR3 loop reads CASTPLGQGRWANYGYTF. For the CDR3, the DNA is TGTGCCAGCACTCCTTTGGGCCAGGGGCGTTGGGCTAACTATGGCTACACCTTC. This chain joins TRBV7-9 and TRBJ1-2; D may be TRBD1 (6 bases). Trimming removed 7 bases from V and 0 bases from J, with 24 bases in between. This CDR3 is 18 amino acids long. From germline, CDR1 is SEHNR and CDR2 FQNEAQ (reference sequence). The variable domain in full, with the rest retrieved from reference TRBV7-9 and TRBJ1-2, is DTGVSQNPRHKITKRGQNVTFRCDPISEHNRLYWYRQTLGQGPEFLTYFQNEAQLEKSRLLSDRFSAERPKGSFSTLEIQRTEQGDSAMYLCASTPLGQGRWANYGYTFGSGTRLTVV.

The chain joins TRBV6-2 or TRBV6-3 to TRBJ2-7; 8 bases map to TRBD2. This CDR3 is 14 amino acids long. The junction had 7 bases not matched to a gene; V was cut back by 4 bases and J by 5 bases. The germline V gene encodes CDR1 MNHEY and CDR2 SVGEGT. The CDR3 loop is CASSLSGGANEQYF. CDR3 nucleotides: TGTGCCAGCAGTTTATCGGGGGGGGCAAACGAGCAGTACTTC.

The rearrangement links TRBV7-9 to TRBJ2-7, with TRBD1 matching over 11 bases. The CDR3 extends over 13 amino acids. The trim removed 7 bases at V and 7 bases at J, leaving 6 bases unmatched. Germline V gene lookup returns CDR1 SEHNR and CDR2 FQNEAQ (reference sequence). In DNA, the CDR3 is TGTGCCAGCACCCAGGACAGGGGGCATGAGCAGTACTTC. As protein: CASTQDRGHEQYF.

This clone has just one count. This sequence joins TRBV30 and TRBJ2-7, with TRBD1 identical over 7 bases. The germline gives CDR1 GTSNPN, CDR2 SVGIG (reference sequence). The CDR3 is made up of 13 amino acids. V lost 3 bases, J lost 7 bases, and 9 bases stayed unmatched. The chain's CDR3 is CAWSLQGTEEQYF. The CDR3 DNA reads TGTGCCTGGAGCCTACAGGGGACGGAGGAGCAGTACTTC.

This chain uses TRBV30 with TRBJ1-3, with D unclear. CDR3 size: 11 residues. The V end lost 4 bases, the J end lost 4 bases, and 5 bases lay between the germline ends. The germline V gene has CDR1 GTSNPN and CDR2 SVGIG (reference sequence). The CDR3 region has the DNA TGTGCCTGGACTATAGGAAACACCATATATTTT. This translates into CAWTIGNTIYF.

The chain employs TRBV7-9 and TRBJ2-4, with D perhaps matching TRBD2 (7 bases). Germline assignment: CDR1 SEHNR and CDR2 FQNEAQ (reference sequence). With 3 bases removed from V and 6 bases from J, the gap between germline ends came to 15 bases. The CDR3 loop spans 15 amino acids. The CDR3 sequence is CASSFEGGRVNIQYF. The CDR3 DNA sequence: TGTGCCAGCAGCTTTGAGGGGGGGCGAGTAAACATTCAGTACTTC.

This chain connects TRBV6-2 or TRBV6-3 to TRBJ2-2; D is undetermined. Trimming removed 0 bases from V and 5 bases from J, with 7 bases in between. Looked up from germline, CDR1 is MNHEY and CDR2 is SVGEGT. This CDR3 comprises 14 residues. CDR3 DNA sequence: TGTGCCAGCAGTTACTCGTCGGAGACCGGGGAGCTGTTTTTT. Protein sequence: CASSYSSETGELFF.

V is TRBV5-1 and J is TRBJ2-1; D is possibly TRBD1 (5 bases). The germline V gene encodes CDR1 SGHRS and CDR2 YFSETQ. V lost 2 bases to trimming and J lost 6 bases, with 18 bases between them. The CDR3 loop spans 16 amino acids. CDR3 DNA: TGCGCCAGCAGCTTTGGCAGGGCCCCTCAGGGCAATGAGCAGTTCTTC. Its translation: CASSFGRAPQGNEQFF. The whole variable domain, filled in from reference TRBV5-1 and TRBJ2-1, reads KAGVTQTPRYLIKTRGQQVTLSCSPISGHRSVSWYQQTPGQGLQFLFEYFSETQRNKGNFPGRFSGRQFSNSRSEMNVSTLELGDSALYLCASSFGRAPQGNEQFFGPGTRLTVL.

J is TRBJ2-2 and V is TRBV4-3, with TRBD2 matching 7 bases. CDR3 size: 17 residues. The ends lost 0 bases at V and 5 bases at J; junction bases unmatched: 9. Germline assignment: CDR1 LGHNA and CDR2 YSLEER. CDR3 sequence: CASSQEGAGVGTGELFF. DNA for the CDR3: TGCGCCAGCAGCCAAGAGGGTGCGGGAGTGGGGACCGGGGAGCTGTTTTTT.

The chain carries TRBV7-9 and TRBJ2-2; D uncertain. CDR1 and CDR2 (germline): SEHNR, FQNEAQ (reference sequence). The V end lost 2 bases, the J end lost 6 bases, and 10 bases lay between the germline ends. CDR3 length equals 14 residues. The CDR3 bases are TGTGCCAGCAGCTTACTTTGGGGATCCGGGGAGCTGTTTTTT. Amino acids: CASSLLWGSGELFF.

V and J are TRBV6-5 and TRBJ2-7; 10 bases are a match to TRBD2. Germline assignment: CDR1 MNHEY and CDR2 SVGAGI. V gave up 4 bases and J gave up 3 bases; unmatched junction bases: 3. CDR3 length equals 14 residues. CDR3 in DNA: TGTGCCAGCAGTTGGACTAGCGGAGACTACGAGCAGTACTTC. It translates to CASSWTSGDYEQYF.

As DNA, the CDR3 is TGTGCCAGCCGTGGGACTAGCGGTCGCTACGAGCAGTACTTC. This sequence encodes CASRGTSGRYEQYF. The genes are TRBV28 and TRBJ2-7; 11 positions match TRBD2. This CDR3 is built from 14 residues. The J segment lost 3 bases and the V segment lost 8 bases, leaving 6 bases of the junction unmatched. CDR1 is MDHEN, CDR2 SYDVKM, per germline.

The chain couples TRBV7-9 to TRBJ2-1, with 10 bases that match TRBD2. The V gene's germline CDR1 is SEHNR and CDR2 FQNEAQ (reference sequence). The CDR3 sequence is 14 residues long. The J segment lost 9 bases and the V segment lost 1 base, leaving 3 bases of the junction unmatched. The CDR3 protein is CASSLGGTSVEQFF. The CDR3 DNA sequence: TGTGCCAGCAGCTTAGGGGGGACTAGCGTTGAGCAGTTCTTC.

The chain uses TRBV9 and TRBJ2-4; D may correspond to TRBD1 or TRBD2 (6 bases each). This CDR3 region has 18 residues. The germline gives CDR1 SGDLS, CDR2 YYNGEE. V shed 0 bases and J shed 0 bases, with 16 bases lying between them. The CDR3, as DNA: TGTGCCAGCAGCGTAGGCCCGGGGGCAGAACTAGCCAAAAACATTCAGTACTTC. Its translation is CASSVGPGAELAKNIQYF.

This chain links TRBV6-1 with TRBJ2-3; 9 bases line up with TRBD2. The J segment lost 3 bases and the V segment lost 4 bases, leaving 11 bases of the junction unmatched. Germline loops: CDR1 MNHNS, CDR2 SASEGT. The CDR3 covers 17 residues. CDR3 amino acids: CASSGVAGGLLTDTQYF. The DNA for the CDR3 is TGTGCCAGCAGTGGGGTGGCGGGGGGGCTTCTGACAGATACGCAGTATTTT.